This TCR beta chain was retrieved from a study of CD8+ T cells in alopecia areata. Study outcomes and limitations: Elevated clonality characterized lesional scalp relative to normal scalp, particularly in alopecia totalis/universalis. Researchers say the link of baseline CD8+ expansion to response remains uncertain, with one nonresponder. Sharing of TCR sequences between patients (possibly for HLA-related reasons) was less clear than in mice.

Isolated RNA was reverse transcribed into cDNA used as the sequencing template. Profiling relied on immunoSEQ multiplex PCR, and the TCRdb table lists in-frame clones only, not all of them. There are around 13,000 clones in the sample; approximately 67% occur only once, and 6% to 7.5% lies in the top ten. As to treatment: oral pan-JAK inhibitor, 5-10 mg twice daily. From alopecia areata patients, lesional scalp punch biopsies and peripheral blood were collected. In regard to this clone: Its matching antigen is unknown.

Germline V gene data show CDR1 as MNHNS and CDR2 as SASEGT. This CDR3 is 14 amino acids long. With 5 bases removed from V and 6 bases from J, the gap between germline ends came to 11 bases. Here the sequenced sample was skin, taken at week 4, from a patient treated with tofacitinib. The origin of this receptor is a human donor with alopecia areata. The rearrangement joins TRBV6-1 to TRBJ1-6, with D perhaps matching TRBD1 (5 bases). The CDR3 region is CASSKGRINSPLHF. The CDR3 DNA sequence: TGTGCCAGCAGTAAGGGACGGATTAATTCACCCCTCCACTTT.